This TCR beta chain was profiled in a study of T cell responses to AZD1222 COVID-19 vaccine. Study-wide results and limits: Repertoires were collected only later (after the peak T cell response had occurred). It was only six AZD1222 recipients who were seropositive at baseline. The donor cohort was predominantly white British with a female majority, and clonal diversity may have been underestimated.

The assay was immunoSEQ multiplex PCR, and TCRdb's table has in-frame clones only and misses some. The sample includes over 95,000 clones, 90% to 95% of them seen just once. On this clone: Its matching antigen is unknown.

The CDR3 totals 10 residues. Germline CDR1 and CDR2: MNHEY and SVGEGT. Trimming took 5 bases from V and 7 from J, leaving 5 bases between them. This TCR came from an adult in good health. Source: peripheral blood, taken on day 0 of AZD1222 vaccination. J is TRBJ2-5 and V is TRBV6-2 or TRBV6-3; D is possibly TRBD2 (5 bases). The CDR3 DNA follows: TGTGCCAGCAGTAGCGGGACCCAGTACTTC. Translated, it gives CASSSGTQYF.